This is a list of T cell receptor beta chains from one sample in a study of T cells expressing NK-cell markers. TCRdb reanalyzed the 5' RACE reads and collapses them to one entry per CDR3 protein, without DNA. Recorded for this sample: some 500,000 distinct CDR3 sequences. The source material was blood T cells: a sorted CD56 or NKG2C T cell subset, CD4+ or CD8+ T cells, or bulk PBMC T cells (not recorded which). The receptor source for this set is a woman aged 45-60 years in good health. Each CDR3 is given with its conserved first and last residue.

CASSGLGVTGELFF,14,TRBV2,TRBJ2-2
CASSAEFGIPFEQYF,15,TRBV25-1,TRBJ2-7
CSAFTGQGTGKRAQHF,16,TRBV20-1,TRBJ1-5
CASNRGTSAFSSYNEQFF,18,TRBV11-2,TRBJ2-1
CASSLTHRAEGEQFF,15,TRBV5-1,TRBJ2-1
CASSSGGLAGGRLYEQFF,18,TRBV28,TRBJ2-1
CASSTIDRLETQYF,14,TRBV11-3,TRBJ2-5
CASSLLGDSYGYTF,14,TRBV18,TRBJ1-2
CASSLAGGTNEKLFF,15,TRBV11-2,TRBJ1-4
CATSRQQGVSAEAFF,15,TRBV15,TRBJ1-1
CASNDRGVNIQYF,13,TRBV6-6,TRBJ2-4
CASSFAGKNEKLFF,14,TRBV12-3/TRBV12-4,TRBJ1-4
CSARDPGTSVTGELFF,16,TRBV20-1,TRBJ2-2
CATSDPTRGRDTGELFF,17,TRBV24-1,TRBJ2-2
CASSFSGLEYGYTF,14,TRBV5-1,TRBJ1-2
CASSLRLAGGGTDTQYF,17,TRBV7-6,TRBJ2-3
CSASRPGASGTYEQYF,16,TRBV20-1,TRBJ2-7
CSARDVAGAPTGELFF,16,TRBV20-1,TRBJ2-2
CASSLGTGGNNEQFF,15,TRBV5-1,TRBJ2-1
CASSESGGSYTQYF,14,TRBV12-3/TRBV12-4,TRBJ2-3
CASSLGLARTDTQYF,15,TRBV7-7,TRBJ2-3
CASSQPGEWTQYF,13,TRBV14,TRBJ2-5
CASRQISGRGTGELFF,16,TRBV6-2/TRBV6-3,TRBJ2-2